One sample yielded the 14 T cell receptor beta chains listed below, sequenced in a study of monozygotic twins with inflammatory bowel disease (dated by TCRdb to about 2019). Library preparation was by 5' RACE. This sample was sequenced with an Illumina HiSeq 2500. TCRdb reprocessed the reads, reporting each CDR3 protein sequence once and no DNA. This sample's records show approximately 400,000 distinct CDR3 sequences. The ten largest clones represent roughly 2.2% of the sample. Sequencing used blood. The receptors were sampled from a human donor with ulcerative colitis or Crohn's disease, or a healthy co-twin of an affected twin (not recorded which).

The rearrangement joins TRBV14 to TRBJ2-5; TCRdb designates TRBD1, a call that cannot be tested without DNA. The CDR3 length is 18 residues. Per the germline V gene, CDR1 is SGHDN and CDR2 is FVKESK. The CDR3 spells CASSQDNEGQGYQETQYF.

The chain is built from TRBV19 and TRBJ2-2; TCRdb proposes TRBD2, but this gene call is untestable without DNA. The germline CDR1 and CDR2 sequences are LNHDA and SQIVND (reference sequence). The CDR3 runs to 19 residues. CDR3 region: CASSPAGTSGRGRSGELFF.

This chain connects TRBV13 to TRBJ2-1. The CDR3 consists of 13 residues. The germline V gene has CDR1 PRHDT and CDR2 FYEKMQ (reference sequence). CDR3 loop: CASSFNDRNEQFF.

V is TRBV6-5 and J is TRBJ2-1. Germline CDR1 reads MNHEY; CDR2 reads SVGAGI. The CDR3 covers 11 residues. The CDR3 here is CASSRRNEQFF.

The rearrangement uses TRBV20-1 and TRBJ1-1. The germline gives CDR1 DFQATT, CDR2 SNEGSKA (reference sequence). The CDR3 length is 12 residues. CDR3 protein: CSAAWQNTEAFF.

The rearrangement joins TRBV20-1 to TRBJ1-5; the TRBD1 assignment by TCRdb is unverifiable without DNA. Germline CDR1 and CDR2: DFQATT and SNEGSKA (reference sequence). The CDR3 runs 12 residues. This CDR3 reads CSARSSGPWEHF.

This chain joins TRBV6-5 and TRBJ1-6; TCRdb outputs TRBD1, but without DNA this stays unchecked. CDR3 length: 16 residues. The germline CDR1 and CDR2 sequences are MNHEY and SVGAGI. The CDR3 sequence is CASSYGTGAPNSPLHF.

The chain combines TRBV18 with TRBJ2-2. There are 16 residues in the CDR3. Germline lookup yields CDR1 KGHSH and CDR2 LQKENI. CDR3 residues: CASSLQGGGNAGELFF.

The CDR3 reads CASRGTSGNEQFF. This chain links TRBV12-3 or TRBV12-4 with TRBJ2-1; without DNA, the TCRdb call of TRBD2 cannot be checked. There are 13 residues in the CDR3.

The chain carries TRBV10-3 and TRBJ2-1. The CDR3 is 16 amino acids. Germline CDR1 and CDR2: ENHRY and SYGVKD. This chain's CDR3 is CAISESGGSSYNEQFF.

V gene TRBV14 combines with J gene TRBJ2-7; without DNA, the TCRdb call of TRBD1 cannot be checked. CDR3 length: 15 amino acids. The V gene's germline CDR1 is SGHDN and CDR2 FVKESK. The CDR3 here is CASSQVGDRGYEQYF.

This chain uses TRBV28 with TRBJ2-3; without DNA, the TCRdb call of TRBD1 cannot be checked. Germline V gene sequence: CDR1 MDHEN, CDR2 SYDVKM. The CDR3 has 13 amino acids. The CDR3 protein is CASTITGIDTQYF.

The rearrangement uses TRBV4-3 and TRBJ2-7; TCRdb designates TRBD1, a call that cannot be tested without DNA. CDR3 length: 16 amino acids. Germline CDR1 LGHNA, CDR2 YSLEER. CDR3 protein: CASSQDRGDDGYEQYF.

This chain connects TRBV6-1 to TRBJ2-7; TCRdb outputs TRBD1, but without DNA this stays unchecked. CDR1 is MNHNS, CDR2 SASEGT, per germline. The CDR3 spans 14 residues. CDR3 sequence: CASSAGQGPNEQYF.